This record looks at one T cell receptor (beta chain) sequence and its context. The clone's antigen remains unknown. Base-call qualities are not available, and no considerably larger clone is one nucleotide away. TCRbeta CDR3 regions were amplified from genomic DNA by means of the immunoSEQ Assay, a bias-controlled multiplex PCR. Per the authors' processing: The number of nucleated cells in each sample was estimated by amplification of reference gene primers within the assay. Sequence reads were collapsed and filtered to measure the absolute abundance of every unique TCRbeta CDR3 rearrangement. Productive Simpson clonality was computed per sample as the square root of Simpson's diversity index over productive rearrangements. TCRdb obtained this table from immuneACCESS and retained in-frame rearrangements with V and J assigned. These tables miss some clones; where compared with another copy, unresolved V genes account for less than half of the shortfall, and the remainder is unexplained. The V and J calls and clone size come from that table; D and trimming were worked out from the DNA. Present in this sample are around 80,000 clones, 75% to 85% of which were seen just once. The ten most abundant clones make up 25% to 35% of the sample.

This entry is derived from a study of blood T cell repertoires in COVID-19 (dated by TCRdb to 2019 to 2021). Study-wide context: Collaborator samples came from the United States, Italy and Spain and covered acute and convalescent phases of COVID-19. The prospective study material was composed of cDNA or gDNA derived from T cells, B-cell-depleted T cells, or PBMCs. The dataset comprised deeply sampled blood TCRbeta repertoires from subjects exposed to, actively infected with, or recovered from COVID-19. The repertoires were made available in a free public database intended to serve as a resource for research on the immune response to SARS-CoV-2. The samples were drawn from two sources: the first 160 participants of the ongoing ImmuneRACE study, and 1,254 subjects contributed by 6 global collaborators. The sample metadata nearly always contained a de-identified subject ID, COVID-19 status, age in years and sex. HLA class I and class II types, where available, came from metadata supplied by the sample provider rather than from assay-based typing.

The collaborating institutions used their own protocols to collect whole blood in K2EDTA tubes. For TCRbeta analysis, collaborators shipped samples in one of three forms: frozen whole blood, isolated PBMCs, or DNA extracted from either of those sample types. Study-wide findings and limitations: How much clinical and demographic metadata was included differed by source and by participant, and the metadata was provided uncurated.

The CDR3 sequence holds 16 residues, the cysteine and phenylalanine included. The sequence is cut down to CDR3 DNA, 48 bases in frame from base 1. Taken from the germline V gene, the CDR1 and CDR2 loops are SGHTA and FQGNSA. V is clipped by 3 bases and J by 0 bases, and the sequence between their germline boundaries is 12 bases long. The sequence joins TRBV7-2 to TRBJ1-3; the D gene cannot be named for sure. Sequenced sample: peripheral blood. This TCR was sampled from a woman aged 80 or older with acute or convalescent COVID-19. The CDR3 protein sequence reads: CASSLERRPSGNTIYF. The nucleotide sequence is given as TGTGCCAGCAGCTTGGAGCGACGGCCCTCTGGAAACACCATATATTTT.